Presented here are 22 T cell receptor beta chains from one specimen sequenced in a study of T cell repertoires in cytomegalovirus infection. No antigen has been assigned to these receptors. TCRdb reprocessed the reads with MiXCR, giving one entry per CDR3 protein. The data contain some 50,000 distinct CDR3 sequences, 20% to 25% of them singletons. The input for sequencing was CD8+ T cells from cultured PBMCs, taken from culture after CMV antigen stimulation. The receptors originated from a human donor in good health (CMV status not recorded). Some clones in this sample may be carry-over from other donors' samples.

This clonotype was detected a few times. CDR3 in amino acids: CASSLSPGTANTGELFF. The DNA for the CDR3 is TGTGCCAGCAGCTTATCCCCCGGGACAGCGAACACCGGGGAGCTGTTTTTT. The chain combines TRBV7-2 with TRBJ2-2, with 7 bases identical to TRBD1. Germline lookup yields CDR1 SGHTA and CDR2 FQGNSA. Unmatched junction bases numbered 6, after V lost 2 bases and J lost 0 bases. The CDR3 totals 17 residues.

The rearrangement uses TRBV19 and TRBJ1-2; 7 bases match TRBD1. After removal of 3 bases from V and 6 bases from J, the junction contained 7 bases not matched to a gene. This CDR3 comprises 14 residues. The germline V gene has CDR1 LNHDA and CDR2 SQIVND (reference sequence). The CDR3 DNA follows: TGTGCCAGTAGTATGACAGGGAGAGGAGATGGCTACACCTTC. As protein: CASSMTGRGDGYTF.

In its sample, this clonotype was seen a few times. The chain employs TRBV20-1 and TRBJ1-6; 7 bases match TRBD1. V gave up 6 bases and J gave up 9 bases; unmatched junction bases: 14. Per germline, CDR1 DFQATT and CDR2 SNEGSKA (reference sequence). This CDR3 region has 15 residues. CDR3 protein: CSATDFDRVSSPLHF. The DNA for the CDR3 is TGCAGTGCAACTGACTTCGACAGGGTTAGTTCACCCCTCCACTTT.

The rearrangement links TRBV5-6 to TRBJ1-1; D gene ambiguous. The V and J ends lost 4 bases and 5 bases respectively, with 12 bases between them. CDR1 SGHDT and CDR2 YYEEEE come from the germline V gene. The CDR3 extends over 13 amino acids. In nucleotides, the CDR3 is TGTGCCAGCAGCGGGCGAGGGATGACTGAAGCTTTCTTT. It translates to CASSGRGMTEAFF. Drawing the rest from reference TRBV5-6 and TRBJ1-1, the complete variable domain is DAGVTQSPTHLIKTRGQQVTLRCSPKSGHDTVSWYQQALGQGPQFIFQYYEEEERQRGNFPDRFSGHQFPNYSSELNVNALLLGDSALYLCASSGRGMTEAFFGQGTRLTVV.

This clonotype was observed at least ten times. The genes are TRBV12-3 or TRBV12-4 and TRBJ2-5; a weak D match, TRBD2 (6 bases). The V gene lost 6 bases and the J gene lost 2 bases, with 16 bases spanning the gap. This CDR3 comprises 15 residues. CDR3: CASSPPTSEQETQYF. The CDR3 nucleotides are TGTGCCAGCAGCCCCCCGACTAGTGAACAAGAGACCCAGTACTTC.

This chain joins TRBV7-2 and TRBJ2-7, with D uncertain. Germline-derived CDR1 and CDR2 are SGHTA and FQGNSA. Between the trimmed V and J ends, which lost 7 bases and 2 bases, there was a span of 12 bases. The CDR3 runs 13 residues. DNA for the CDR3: TGTGCCAGCACCCGATTCGAGGCCTACGAGCAGTACTTC. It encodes CASTRFEAYEQYF.

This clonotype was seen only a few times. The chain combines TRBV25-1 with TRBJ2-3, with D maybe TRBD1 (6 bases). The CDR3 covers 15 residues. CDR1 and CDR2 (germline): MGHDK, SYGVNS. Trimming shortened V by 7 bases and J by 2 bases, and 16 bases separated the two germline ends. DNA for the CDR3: TGTGCCAGCACTTTAACGACAGGCTCCACAGATACGCAGTATTTT. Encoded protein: CASTLTTGSTDTQYF. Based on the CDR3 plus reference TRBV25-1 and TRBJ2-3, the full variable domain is EADIYQTPRYLVIGTGKKITLECSQTMGHDKMYWYQQDPGMELHLIHYSYGVNSTEKGDLSSESTVSRIRTEHFPLTLESARPSHTSQYLCASTLTTGSTDTQYFGPGTRLTVL.

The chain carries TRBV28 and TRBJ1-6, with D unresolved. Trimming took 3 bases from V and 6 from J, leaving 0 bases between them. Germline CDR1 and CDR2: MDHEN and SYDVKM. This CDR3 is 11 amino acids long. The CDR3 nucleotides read TGTGCCAGCAGTTTTAATTCACCCCTCCACTTT. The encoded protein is CASSFNSPLHF.

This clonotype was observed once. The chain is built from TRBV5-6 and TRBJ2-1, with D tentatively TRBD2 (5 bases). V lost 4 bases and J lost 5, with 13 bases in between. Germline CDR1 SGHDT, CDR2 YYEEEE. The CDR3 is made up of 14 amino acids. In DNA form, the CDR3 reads TGTGCCAGCAGCCTTGGACTTGGAGACAATGAGCAGTTCTTC. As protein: CASSLGLGDNEQFF.

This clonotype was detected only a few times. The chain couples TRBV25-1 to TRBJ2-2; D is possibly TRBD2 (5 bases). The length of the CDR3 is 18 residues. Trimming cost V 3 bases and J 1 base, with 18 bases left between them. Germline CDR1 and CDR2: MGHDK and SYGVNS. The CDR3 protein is CASSDFWVDEGNTGELFF. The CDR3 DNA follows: TGTGCCAGCAGTGATTTCTGGGTCGATGAGGGGAACACCGGGGAGCTGTTTTTT. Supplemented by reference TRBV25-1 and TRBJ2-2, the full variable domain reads EADIYQTPRYLVIGTGKKITLECSQTMGHDKMYWYQQDPGMELHLIHYSYGVNSTEKGDLSSESTVSRIRTEHFPLTLESARPSHTSQYLCASSDFWVDEGNTGELFFGEGSRLTVL.

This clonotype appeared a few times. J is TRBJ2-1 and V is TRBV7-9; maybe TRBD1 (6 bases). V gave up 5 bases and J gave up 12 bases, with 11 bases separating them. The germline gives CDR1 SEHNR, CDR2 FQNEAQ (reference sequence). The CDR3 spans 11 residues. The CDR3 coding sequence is TGTGCCAGCAGCGCAGGGGAGAGGCAGTTCTTC. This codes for CASSAGERQFF.

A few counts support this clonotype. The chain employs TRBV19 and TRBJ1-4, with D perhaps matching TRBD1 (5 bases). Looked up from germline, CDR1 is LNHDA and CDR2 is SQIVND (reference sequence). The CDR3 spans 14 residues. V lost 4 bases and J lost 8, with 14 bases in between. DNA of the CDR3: TGTGCCAGTAGTACTGGTAGCCAGGGAGAAAAACTGTTTTTT. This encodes CASSTGSQGEKLFF. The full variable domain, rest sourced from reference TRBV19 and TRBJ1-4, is DGGITQSPKYLFRKEGQNVTLSCEQNLNHDAMYWYRQDPGQGLRLIYYSQIVNDFQKGDIAEGYSVSREKKESFPLTVTSAQKNPTAFYLCASSTGSQGEKLFFGSGTQLSVL.

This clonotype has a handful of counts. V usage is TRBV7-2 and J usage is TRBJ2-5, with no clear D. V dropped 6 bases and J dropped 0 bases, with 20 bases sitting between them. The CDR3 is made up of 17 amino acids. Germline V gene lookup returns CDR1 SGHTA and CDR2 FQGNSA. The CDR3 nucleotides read TGTGCCAGCAGTCTGAGAGATGGCGCTACGTACCAAGAGACCCAGTACTTC. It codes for CASSLRDGATYQETQYF.

CDR3 sequence: CASSEREGPPYEQYF. The CDR3 DNA sequence: TGTGCCAGCAGTGAGCGGGAGGGCCCCCCCTACGAGCAGTACTTC. The chain carries TRBV6-1 and TRBJ2-7, with 9 bases identical to TRBD2. This CDR3 contains 15 residues. J gave up 2 bases and V 3 bases, and 5 bases lay outside the gene matches. Germline V lookup: CDR1 MNHNS, CDR2 SASEGT.

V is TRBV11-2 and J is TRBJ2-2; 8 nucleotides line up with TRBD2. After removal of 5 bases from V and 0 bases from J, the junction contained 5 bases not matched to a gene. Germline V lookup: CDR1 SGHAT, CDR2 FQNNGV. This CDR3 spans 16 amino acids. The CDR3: CASSPVAGPNTGELFF. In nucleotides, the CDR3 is TGTGCCAGCAGCCCCGTAGCGGGGCCGAACACCGGGGAGCTGTTTTTT.

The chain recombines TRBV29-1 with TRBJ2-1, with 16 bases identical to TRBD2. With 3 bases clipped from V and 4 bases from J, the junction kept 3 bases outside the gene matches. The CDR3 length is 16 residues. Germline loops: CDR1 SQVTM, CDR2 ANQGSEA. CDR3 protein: CSVDGTSGGAYNEQFF. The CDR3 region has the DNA TGCAGCGTTGACGGGACTAGCGGGGGGGCTTACAATGAGCAGTTCTTC.

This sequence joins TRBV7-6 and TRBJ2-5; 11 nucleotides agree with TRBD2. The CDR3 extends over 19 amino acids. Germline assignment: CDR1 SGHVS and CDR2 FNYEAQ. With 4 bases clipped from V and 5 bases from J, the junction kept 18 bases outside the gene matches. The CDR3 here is CASSSPQGLAVPGEETQYF. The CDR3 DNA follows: TGTGCCAGCAGCTCCCCCCAGGGACTAGCGGTCCCCGGCGAGGAGACCCAGTACTTC.

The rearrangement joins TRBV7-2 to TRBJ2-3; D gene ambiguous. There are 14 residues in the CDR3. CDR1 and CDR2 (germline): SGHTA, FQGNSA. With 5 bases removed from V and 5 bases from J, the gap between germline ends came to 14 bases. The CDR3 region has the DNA TGTGCCAGCAGCGTAACTAATAAAGTAGATACGCAGTATTTT. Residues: CASSVTNKVDTQYF.

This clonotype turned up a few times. The CDR3 region has the DNA TGTGCCAGTAGTGCCGACCGGGCAGGAGCGCAGTATTTT. Its protein product is CASSADRAGAQYF. The chain combines TRBV19 with TRBJ2-3; D ambiguous. In germline, CDR1 is LNHDA, CDR2 SQIVND (reference sequence). This CDR3 contains 13 residues. The ends were cut back, 5 bases at V and 10 bases at J, with 16 bases in the middle.

In nucleotides, the CDR3 is TGTGCCAGCAGCTTAAAAACTAGCGGGAGAAACGGTGAGCAGTTCTTC. Its protein product is CASSLKTSGRNGEQFF. The chain carries TRBV7-2 and TRBJ2-1; 11 bases line up with TRBD2. Germline trimming cut 2 bases from V and 9 bases from J; bases unmatched to any gene: 9. Germline loops: CDR1 SGHTA, CDR2 FQGNSA. This CDR3 is built from 16 residues.

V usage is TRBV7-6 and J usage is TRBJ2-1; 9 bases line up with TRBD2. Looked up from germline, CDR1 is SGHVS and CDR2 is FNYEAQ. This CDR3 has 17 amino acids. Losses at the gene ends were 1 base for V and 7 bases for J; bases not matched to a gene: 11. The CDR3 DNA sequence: TGTGCCAGCAGCTTAGGGGGTAGCGGGAGTTTGAGTAATGAGCAGTTCTTC. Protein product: CASSLGGSGSLSNEQFF.

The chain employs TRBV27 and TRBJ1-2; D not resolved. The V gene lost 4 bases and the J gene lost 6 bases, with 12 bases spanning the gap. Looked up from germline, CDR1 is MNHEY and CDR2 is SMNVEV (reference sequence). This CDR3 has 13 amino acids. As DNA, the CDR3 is TGTGCCAGCAGTTCCCAGGCTATTCATGGCTACACCTTC. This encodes CASSSQAIHGYTF.